This T cell receptor beta chain was recovered during a study of regulatory T cells in long-lasting Graves disease. Findings and limits, study-wide: Lower TCR diversity characterized persistent Graves' patients relative to newly diagnosed patients.

According to the study, TCR beta libraries were built with iRepertoire HTBI primers and CDR3-region Arm-PCR. In the original workflow: Detected in the samples were 55 to 65 TRBV and 15 or so TRBJ segments. MiXCR, run by TCRdb on the multiplex PCR reads, gives a single entry per CDR3 protein. The V and J calls come from TCRdb's annotation, not from the publication. The sample lists a few hundred thousand distinct CDR3 sequences; about 25% were seen once. Ten or more counts support this clonotype. Its antigen is not known. One end of the junction varies from germline; a read error may be responsible. CDR3 length: 14 amino acids. CDR1 and CDR2 from the germline V gene are DFQATT and SNEGSKA (reference sequence). The sample's time point: persistent/refractory GD, antithyroid drugs over 5 years with positive TRAb. With RNA extracted from PBMCs as input, the TCR library was made. The authors diagnosed Graves' disease using American Thyroid Association guidelines. An endocrinology department located in Xi'an, China, was where the patients came from.

The sample consisted of peripheral blood mononuclear cells (PBMCs), taken when the disease was refractory, from a patient treated with antithyroid drugs. This rearrangement joins TRBV20-1 to TRBJ1-2, with D maybe TRBD1 (5 bases). The TCR comes from a female donor with Graves disease. CDR3 amino acids: CRATTGTGNYGYTF. The CDR3 DNA follows: TGCAGAGCTACGACCGGGACGGGAAACTATGGCTACACCTTC.